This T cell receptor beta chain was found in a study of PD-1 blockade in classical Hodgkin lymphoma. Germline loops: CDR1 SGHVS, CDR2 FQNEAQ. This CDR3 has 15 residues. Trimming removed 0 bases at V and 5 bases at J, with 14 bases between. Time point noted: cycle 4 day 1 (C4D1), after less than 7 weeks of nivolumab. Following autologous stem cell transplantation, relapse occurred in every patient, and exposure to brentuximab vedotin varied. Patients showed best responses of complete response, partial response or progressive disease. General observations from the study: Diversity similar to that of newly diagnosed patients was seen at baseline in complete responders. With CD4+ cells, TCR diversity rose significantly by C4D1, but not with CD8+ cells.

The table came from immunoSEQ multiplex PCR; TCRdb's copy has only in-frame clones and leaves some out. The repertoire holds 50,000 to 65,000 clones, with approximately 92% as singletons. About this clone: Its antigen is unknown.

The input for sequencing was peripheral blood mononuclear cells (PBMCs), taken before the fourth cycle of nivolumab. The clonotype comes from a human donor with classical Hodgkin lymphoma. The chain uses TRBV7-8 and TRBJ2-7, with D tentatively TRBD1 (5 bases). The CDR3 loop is CASSLAIGVLDEQYF. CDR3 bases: TGTGCCAGCAGCTTAGCGATAGGGGTGCTGGACGAGCAGTACTTC.